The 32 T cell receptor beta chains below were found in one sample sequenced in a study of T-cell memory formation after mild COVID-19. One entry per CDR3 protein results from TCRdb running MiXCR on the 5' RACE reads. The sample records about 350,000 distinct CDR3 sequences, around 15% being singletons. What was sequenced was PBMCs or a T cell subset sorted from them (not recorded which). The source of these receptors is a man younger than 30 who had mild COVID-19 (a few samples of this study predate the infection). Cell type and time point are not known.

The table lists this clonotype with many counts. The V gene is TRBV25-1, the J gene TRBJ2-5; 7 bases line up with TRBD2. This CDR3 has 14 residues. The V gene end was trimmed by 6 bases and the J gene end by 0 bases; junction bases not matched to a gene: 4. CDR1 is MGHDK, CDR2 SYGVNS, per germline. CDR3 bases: TGTGCCAGCAGCCCAGCGGGGTACCAAGAGACCCAGTACTTC. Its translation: CASSPAGYQETQYF.

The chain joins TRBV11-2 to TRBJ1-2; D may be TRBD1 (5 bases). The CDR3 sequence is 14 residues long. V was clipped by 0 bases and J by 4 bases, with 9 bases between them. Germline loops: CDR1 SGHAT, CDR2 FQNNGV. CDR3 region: CASSLERGLYGYTF. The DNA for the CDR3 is TGTGCCAGCAGCTTAGAACGGGGACTCTATGGCTACACCTTC.

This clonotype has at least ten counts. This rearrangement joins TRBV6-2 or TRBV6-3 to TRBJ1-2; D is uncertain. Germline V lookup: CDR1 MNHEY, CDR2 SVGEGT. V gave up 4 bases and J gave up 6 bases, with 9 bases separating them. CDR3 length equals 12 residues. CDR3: CASSFFGDGYTF. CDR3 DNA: TGTGCCAGCAGTTTCTTTGGGGATGGCTACACCTTC.

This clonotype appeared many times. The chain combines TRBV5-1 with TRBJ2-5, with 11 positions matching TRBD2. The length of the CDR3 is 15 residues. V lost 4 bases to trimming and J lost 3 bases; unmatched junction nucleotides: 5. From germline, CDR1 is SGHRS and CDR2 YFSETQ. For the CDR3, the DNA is TGCGCCAGCAGCGTCGGGACTAGCGGTAAAGAGACCCAGTACTTC. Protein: CASSVGTSGKETQYF.

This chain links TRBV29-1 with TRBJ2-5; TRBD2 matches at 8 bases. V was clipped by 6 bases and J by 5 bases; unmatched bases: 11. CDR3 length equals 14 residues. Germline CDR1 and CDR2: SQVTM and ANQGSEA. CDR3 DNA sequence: TGCAGCGTCGATGGACTAGCTGGAGGGGAGACCCAGTACTTC. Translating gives CSVDGLAGGETQYF.

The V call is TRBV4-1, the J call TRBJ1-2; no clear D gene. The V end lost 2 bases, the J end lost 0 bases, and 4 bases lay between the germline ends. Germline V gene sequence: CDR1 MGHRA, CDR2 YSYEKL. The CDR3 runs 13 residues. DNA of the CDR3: TGCGCCAGCAGCCAACAGACTAACTATGGCTACACCTTC. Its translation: CASSQQTNYGYTF.

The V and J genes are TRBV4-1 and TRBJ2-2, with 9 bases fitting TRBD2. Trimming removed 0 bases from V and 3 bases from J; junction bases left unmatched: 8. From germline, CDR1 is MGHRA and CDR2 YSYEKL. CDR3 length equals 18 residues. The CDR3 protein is CASSQDRSGGRYTGELFF. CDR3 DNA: TGCGCCAGCAGCCAAGATCGAAGCGGGGGGCGGTACACCGGGGAGCTGTTTTTT.

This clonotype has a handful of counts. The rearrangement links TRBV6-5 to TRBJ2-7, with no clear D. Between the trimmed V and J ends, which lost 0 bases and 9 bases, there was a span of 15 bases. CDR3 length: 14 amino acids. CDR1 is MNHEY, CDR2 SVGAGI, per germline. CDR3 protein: CASSYSTVTPLQYF. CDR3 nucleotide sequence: TGTGCCAGCAGTTACTCGACCGTGACCCCCCTGCAGTACTTC.

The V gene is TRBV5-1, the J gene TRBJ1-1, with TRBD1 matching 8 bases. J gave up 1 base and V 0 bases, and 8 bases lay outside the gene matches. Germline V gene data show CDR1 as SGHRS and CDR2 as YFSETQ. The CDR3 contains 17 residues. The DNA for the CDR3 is TGCGCCAGCAGCTTGGCAGTTTCTGGACAGGGGAACACTGAAGCTTTCTTT. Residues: CASSLAVSGQGNTEAFF.

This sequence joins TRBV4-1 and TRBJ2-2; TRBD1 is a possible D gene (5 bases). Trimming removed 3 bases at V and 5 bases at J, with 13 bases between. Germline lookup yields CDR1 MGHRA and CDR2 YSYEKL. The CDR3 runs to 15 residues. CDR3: CASSHGRGLTGELFF. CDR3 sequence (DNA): TGCGCCAGCAGCCATGGTAGGGGTTTGACCGGGGAGCTGTTTTTT.

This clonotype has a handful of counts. The DNA for the CDR3 is TGTGCCAGCAGTATCCGACAGGGGGCGGGAGGCTACACCTTC. This gives the protein CASSIRQGAGGYTF. The rearrangement uses TRBV28 and TRBJ1-2, with 10 bases aligning to TRBD1. After removal of 5 bases from V and 8 bases from J, the junction contained 8 bases not matched to a gene. This CDR3 region has 14 residues. Germline CDR1 MDHEN, CDR2 SYDVKM.

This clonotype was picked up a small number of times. CDR3: CATTSSSYNEQFF. The CDR3 DNA follows: TGTGCCACCACATCCAGCTCCTACAATGAGCAGTTCTTC. The chain recombines TRBV24-1 with TRBJ2-1; no firm D call. Germline loops: CDR1 KGHDR, CDR2 SFDVKD. The ends were cut back, 8 bases at V and 0 bases at J, with 7 bases in the middle. The CDR3 covers 13 residues.

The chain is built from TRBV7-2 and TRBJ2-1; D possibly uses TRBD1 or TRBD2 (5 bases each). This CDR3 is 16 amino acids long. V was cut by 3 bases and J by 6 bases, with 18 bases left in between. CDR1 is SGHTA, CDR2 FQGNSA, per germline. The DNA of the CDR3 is TGTGCCAGCAGCTTGCCTTGGGACGCCGTGGTCAATGAGCAGTTCTTC. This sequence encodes CASSLPWDAVVNEQFF.

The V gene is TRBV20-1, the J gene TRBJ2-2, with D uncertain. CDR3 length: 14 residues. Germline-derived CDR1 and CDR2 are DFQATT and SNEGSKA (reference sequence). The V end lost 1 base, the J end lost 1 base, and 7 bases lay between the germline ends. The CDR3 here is CSARVEENTGELFF. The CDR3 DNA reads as TGCAGTGCTAGAGTCGAGGAGAACACCGGGGAGCTGTTTTTT.

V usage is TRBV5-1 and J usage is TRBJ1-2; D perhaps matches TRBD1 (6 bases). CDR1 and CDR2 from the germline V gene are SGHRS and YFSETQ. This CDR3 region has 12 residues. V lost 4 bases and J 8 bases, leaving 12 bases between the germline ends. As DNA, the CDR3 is TGCGCCAGCAGCGAGACAGGTGACGGCTACACCTTC. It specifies CASSETGDGYTF.

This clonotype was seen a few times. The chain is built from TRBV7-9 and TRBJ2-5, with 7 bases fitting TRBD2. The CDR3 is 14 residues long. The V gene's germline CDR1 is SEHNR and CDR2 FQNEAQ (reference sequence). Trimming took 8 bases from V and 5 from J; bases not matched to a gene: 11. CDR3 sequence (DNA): TGTGCCAGCGGAGGACTAGGTGGCTGGGAGACCCAGTACTTC. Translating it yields CASGGLGGWETQYF.

Here the CDR3 reads CASSLRQGAEDGYTF. Here the CDR3 DNA reads TGTGCCAGCAGCTTAAGACAGGGGGCTGAGGATGGCTACACCTTC. The V gene is TRBV7-6, the J gene TRBJ1-2; TRBD1 agrees at 10 bases. The CDR3 sequence is 15 residues long. V lost 2 bases to trimming and J lost 6 bases; unmatched junction nucleotides: 6. CDR1 is SGHVS, CDR2 FNYEAQ, per germline.

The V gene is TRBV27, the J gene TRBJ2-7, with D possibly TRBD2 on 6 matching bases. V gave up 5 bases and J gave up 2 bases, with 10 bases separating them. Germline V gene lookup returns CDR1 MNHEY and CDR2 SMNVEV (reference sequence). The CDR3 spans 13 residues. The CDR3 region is CASSRRGAYEQYF. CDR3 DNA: TGTGCCAGCAGTCGGAGGGGAGCCTACGAGCAGTACTTC.

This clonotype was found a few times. The CDR3 region is CASSFSDTGANVLTF. CDR3 bases: TGCGCCAGCAGCTTTTCCGATACTGGGGCCAACGTCCTGACTTTC. The rearrangement uses TRBV5-1 and TRBJ2-6; no definite D call. There are 15 residues in the CDR3. Germline CDR1 SGHRS, CDR2 YFSETQ. Between the trimmed V and J ends, which lost 2 bases and 2 bases, there was a span of 8 bases.

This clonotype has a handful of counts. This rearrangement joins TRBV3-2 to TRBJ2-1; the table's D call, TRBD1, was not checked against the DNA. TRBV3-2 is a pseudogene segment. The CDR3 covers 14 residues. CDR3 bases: TGTGCCAGCAGCCAAGTTCCAGGGAACGATGAGCAGTTCTTC. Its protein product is CASSQVPGNDEQFF.

For the CDR3, the DNA is TGCAGTGCTAGGCCCGGGGGATCCACCAATCAGCCCCAGCATTTT. Protein: CSARPGGSTNQPQHF. The V and J genes are TRBV20-1 and TRBJ1-5, with D tentatively TRBD1 (5 bases). The germline V and J ends were trimmed by 3 bases and 3 bases, with 15 bases remaining between them. This CDR3 spans 15 amino acids. Looked up from germline, CDR1 is DFQATT and CDR2 is SNEGSKA (reference sequence).

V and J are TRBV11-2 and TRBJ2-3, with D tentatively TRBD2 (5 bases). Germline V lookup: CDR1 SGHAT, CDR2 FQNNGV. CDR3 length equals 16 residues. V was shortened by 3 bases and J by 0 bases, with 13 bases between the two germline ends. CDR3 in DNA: TGTGCCAGCAGCTTGTACCCGAGGACTAGCACAGATACGCAGTATTTT. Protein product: CASSLYPRTSTDTQYF.

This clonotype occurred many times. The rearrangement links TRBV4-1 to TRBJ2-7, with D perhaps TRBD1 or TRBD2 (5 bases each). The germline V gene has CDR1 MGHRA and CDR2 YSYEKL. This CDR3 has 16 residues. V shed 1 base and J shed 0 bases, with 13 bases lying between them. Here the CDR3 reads CASSQAGPGSSYEQYF. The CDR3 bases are TGCGCCAGCAGCCAAGCCGGGCCAGGGAGCTCCTACGAGCAGTACTTC.

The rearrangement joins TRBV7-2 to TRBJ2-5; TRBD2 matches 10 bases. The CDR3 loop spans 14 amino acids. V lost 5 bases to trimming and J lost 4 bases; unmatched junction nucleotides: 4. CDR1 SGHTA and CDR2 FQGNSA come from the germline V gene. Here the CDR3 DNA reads TGTGCCAGCAGCCAGCGGGGGGGGAGAGAGACCCAGTACTTC. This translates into CASSQRGGRETQYF.

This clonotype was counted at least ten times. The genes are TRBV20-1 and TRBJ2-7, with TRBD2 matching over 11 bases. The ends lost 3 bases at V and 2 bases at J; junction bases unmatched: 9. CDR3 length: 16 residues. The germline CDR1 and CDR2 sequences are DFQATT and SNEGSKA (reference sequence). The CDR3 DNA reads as TGCAGTGCTAGCGAGTCTAATAGCGGGGGGGCCTACGAGCAGTACGTC. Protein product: CSASESNSGGAYEQYV.

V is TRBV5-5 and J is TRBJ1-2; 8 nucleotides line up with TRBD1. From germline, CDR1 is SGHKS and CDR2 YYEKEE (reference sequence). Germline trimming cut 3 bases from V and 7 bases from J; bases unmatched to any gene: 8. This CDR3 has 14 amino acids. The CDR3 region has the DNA TGTGCCAGCAGCTACCGTGGACAGGGATTTGGCTACACCTTC. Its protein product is CASSYRGQGFGYTF.

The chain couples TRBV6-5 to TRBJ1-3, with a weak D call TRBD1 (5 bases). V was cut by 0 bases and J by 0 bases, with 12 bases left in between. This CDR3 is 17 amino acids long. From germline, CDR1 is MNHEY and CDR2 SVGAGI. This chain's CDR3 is CASSYSGTVGSGNTIYF. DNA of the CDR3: TGTGCCAGCAGTTACTCGGGGACTGTGGGCTCTGGAAACACCATATATTTT.

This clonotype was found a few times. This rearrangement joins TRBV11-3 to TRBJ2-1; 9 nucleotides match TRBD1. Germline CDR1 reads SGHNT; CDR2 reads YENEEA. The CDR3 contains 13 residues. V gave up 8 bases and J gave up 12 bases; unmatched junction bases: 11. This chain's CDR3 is CASSQGAQLSQFF. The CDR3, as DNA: TGTGCCAGCTCACAGGGGGCCCAGTTATCGCAGTTCTTC.

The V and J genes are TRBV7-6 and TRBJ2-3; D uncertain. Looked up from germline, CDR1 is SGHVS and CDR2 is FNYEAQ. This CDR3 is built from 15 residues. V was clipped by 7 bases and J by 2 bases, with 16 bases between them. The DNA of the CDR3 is TGTGCCAGCACTGGCGGTCTCTTACCCACAGATACGCAGTATTTT. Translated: CASTGGLLPTDTQYF.

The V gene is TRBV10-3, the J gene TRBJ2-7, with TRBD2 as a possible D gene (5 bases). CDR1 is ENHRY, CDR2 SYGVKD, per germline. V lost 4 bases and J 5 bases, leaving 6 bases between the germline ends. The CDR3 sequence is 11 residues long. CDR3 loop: CAISGADEQYF. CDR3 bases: TGTGCCATCAGTGGAGCGGACGAGCAGTACTTC.

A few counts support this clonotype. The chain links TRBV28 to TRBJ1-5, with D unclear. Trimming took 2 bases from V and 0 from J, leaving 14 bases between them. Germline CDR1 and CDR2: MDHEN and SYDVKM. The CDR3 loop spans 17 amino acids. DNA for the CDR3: TGTGCCAGCAGTTTAGTAAGGGCAGGTCTTAGCAATCAGCCCCAGCATTTT. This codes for CASSLVRAGLSNQPQHF.

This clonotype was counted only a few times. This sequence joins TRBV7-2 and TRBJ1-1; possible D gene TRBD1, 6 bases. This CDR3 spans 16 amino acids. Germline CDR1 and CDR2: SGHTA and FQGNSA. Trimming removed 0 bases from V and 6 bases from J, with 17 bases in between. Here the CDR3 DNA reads TGTGCCAGCAGCTTAGCGAGGCGGGGGGGCGGGCCTGAAGCTTTCTTT. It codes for CASSLARRGGGPEAFF. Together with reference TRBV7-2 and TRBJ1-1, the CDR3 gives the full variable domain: GAGVSQSPSNKVTEKGKDVELRCDPISGHTALYWYRQSLGQGLEFLIYFQGNSAPDKSGLPSDRFSAERTGGSVSTLTIQRTQQEDSAVYLCASSLARRGGGPEAFFGQGTRLTVV.